One and the same sample provided the 30 T cell receptor beta chains below, sequenced in a study of shared clonotypes between healthy human individuals. Method: immunoSEQ multiplex PCR; TCRdb's copy keeps in-frame clones and lacks some. The sample has some 2.3 million clones, 85% to 95% seen once. The sequencing sample was made of naive CD4+ T cells from PBMCs. Documented subset: CD45RA+ positively selected. Receptors originate from a man younger than 35 in good health. Some clones in this sample may be carry-over from other donors' samples.

The V call is TRBV5-1, the J call TRBJ2-3; D is undetermined. Trimming cost V 2 bases and J 2 bases, with 15 bases left between them. The CDR3 spans 16 residues. Germline V gene sequence: CDR1 SGHRS, CDR2 YFSETQ. CDR3 protein: CASSLGDTKLTDTQYF. The CDR3 bases are TGCGCCAGCAGCTTAGGAGACACTAAACTCACAGATACGCAGTATTTT.

This chain links TRBV2 with TRBJ2-3; 10 bases are shared with TRBD2. The CDR3 has 17 residues. Germline CDR1 is SNHLY and CDR2 is FYNNEI. V was clipped by 4 bases and J by 4 bases; unmatched bases: 11. Here the CDR3 DNA reads TGTGCCAGCAGTGGAAGTTGGCTAGCGGGGGCAGCAGATACGCAGTATTTT. Its translation is CASSGSWLAGAADTQYF.

This chain connects TRBV5-1 to TRBJ2-5, with no clear D. The CDR3 covers 13 residues. Germline loops: CDR1 SGHRS, CDR2 YFSETQ. Deletions cut 0 bases from V and 5 bases from J, with 8 bases between. The CDR3 here is CASSLEAVETQYF. The CDR3 DNA reads as TGCGCCAGCAGCTTGGAAGCAGTTGAGACCCAGTACTTC.

The rearrangement joins TRBV7-2 to TRBJ2-5; 8 nucleotides match TRBD2. The V segment lost 0 bases and the J segment 4 bases; nucleotides outside the gene matches: 4. Germline V gene data show CDR1 as SGHTA and CDR2 as FQGNSA. The CDR3 sequence is 15 residues long. The CDR3 sequence: CASSLAAGGRETQYF. DNA for the CDR3: TGTGCCAGCAGCTTAGCGGCGGGAGGTAGAGAGACCCAGTACTTC. Using reference TRBV7-2 and TRBJ2-5 for the parts outside the CDR3, the full variable domain is GAGVSQSPSNKVTEKGKDVELRCDPISGHTALYWYRQSLGQGLEFLIYFQGNSAPDKSGLPSDRFSAERTGGSVSTLTIQRTQQEDSAVYLCASSLAAGGRETQYFGPGTRLLVL.

This sequence joins TRBV11-3 and TRBJ2-3, with D perhaps matching TRBD1 (6 bases). The CDR3 is 13 residues long. Trimming left V 5 bases short and J 9 bases short, with 15 bases between. The germline V gene encodes CDR1 SGHNT and CDR2 YENEEA. The CDR3 spells CASSPRGTRTQYF. In DNA form, the CDR3 reads TGTGCCAGCAGCCCTAGGGGGACGAGAACGCAGTATTTT. Looking up the rest from reference TRBV11-3 and TRBJ2-3 gives the full variable domain: EAGVVQSPRYKIIEKKQPVAFWCNPISGHNTLYWYLQNLGQGPELLIRYENEEAVDDSQLPKDRFSAERLKGVDSTLKIQPAELGDSAVYLCASSPRGTRTQYFGPGTRLTVL.

A note on this clone: Additional DNA sequences in this sample encode the identical CDR3. The chain combines TRBV4-3 with TRBJ2-7; D remains ambiguous. This CDR3 is 15 amino acids long. V lost 1 base, J lost 2 bases, and 12 bases lay in between. Germline assignment: CDR1 LGHNA and CDR2 YSLEER. Here the CDR3 DNA reads TGCGCCAGCAGCCAAGCCGCGACCGACACCTACGAGCAGTACTTC. Amino acid sequence: CASSQAATDTYEQYF.

This chain joins TRBV29-1 and TRBJ2-7; 8 bases are a match to TRBD2. Germline CDR1 reads SQVTM; CDR2 reads ANQGSEA. After removal of 6 bases from V and 1 base from J, the junction contained 8 bases not matched to a gene. This CDR3 spans 14 amino acids. CDR3 protein: CSVGGGLTSYEQYF. CDR3 DNA sequence: TGCAGCGTCGGGGGGGGGCTGACGTCCTACGAGCAGTACTTC.

The sample holds one count of this clone. The rearrangement uses TRBV29-1 and TRBJ2-5; tentatively, D is TRBD1 (5 bases). Germline V gene lookup returns CDR1 SQVTM and CDR2 ANQGSEA. V lost 6 bases and J lost 2, with 10 bases in between. The CDR3 spans 12 residues. DNA for the CDR3: TGCAGCGTGACAGAGTCACAAGAGACCCAGTACTTC. Amino acid sequence: CSVTESQETQYF.

This chain connects TRBV7-2 to TRBJ2-5; D may be TRBD2 (6 bases). Germline CDR1 SGHTA, CDR2 FQGNSA. This CDR3 comprises 16 residues. The germline V and J ends were trimmed by 1 base and 4 bases, with 16 bases remaining between them. The CDR3 DNA reads as TGTGCCAGCAGCTTAGTCCGGCTAGCGAGCAGAGAGACCCAGTACTTC. It translates to CASSLVRLASRETQYF.

The genes are TRBV5-1 and TRBJ2-1, with D perhaps TRBD2 (6 bases). The length of the CDR3 is 14 residues. CDR1 SGHRS and CDR2 YFSETQ come from the germline V gene. V was shortened by 2 bases and J by 7 bases, with 13 bases between the two germline ends. CDR3 loop: CASSFSGEGNEQFF. The CDR3 DNA reads as TGCGCCAGCAGCTTTTCGGGAGAGGGGAATGAGCAGTTCTTC.

The chain uses TRBV27 and TRBJ2-5; no clear D. Trimming took 6 bases from V and 1 from J, leaving 12 bases between them. CDR1 is MNHEY, CDR2 SMNVEV, per germline (reference sequence). The CDR3 totals 14 residues. The CDR3 nucleotides read TGTGCCAGCAGCAGAACCGCTCTCCAAGAGACCCAGTACTTC. This encodes CASSRTALQETQYF.

The V call is TRBV11-2, the J call TRBJ1-1, with D hard to call. The germline CDR1 and CDR2 sequences are SGHAT and FQNNGV. V gave up 3 bases and J gave up 1 base, with 9 bases separating them. This CDR3 region has 14 residues. The CDR3 sequence is CASSLRSRNTEAFF. CDR3 in DNA: TGTGCCAGCAGCTTGCGGAGTAGGAACACTGAAGCTTTCTTT. The full variable domain, with the rest looked up from reference TRBV11-2 and TRBJ1-1, is EAGVAQSPRYKIIEKRQSVAFWCNPISGHATLYWYQQILGQGPKLLIQFQNNGVVDDSQLPKDRFSAERLKGVDSTLKIQPAKLEDSAVYLCASSLRSRNTEAFFGQGTRLTVV.

This clone came up a few times. The V call is TRBV29-1, the J call TRBJ1-1, with D tentatively TRBD1 (6 bases). Deletions cut 3 bases from V and 4 bases from J, with 9 bases between. Per germline, CDR1 SQVTM and CDR2 ANQGSEA. CDR3 size: 12 residues. The CDR3 DNA reads as TGCAGCGTTGACCCCAGGGGCACTGAAGCTTTCTTT. Its translation: CSVDPRGTEAFF. The full variable domain, with the rest looked up from reference TRBV29-1 and TRBJ1-1, is SAVISQKPSRDICQRGTSLTIQCQVDSQVTMMFWYRQQPGQSLTLIATANQGSEATYESGFVIDKFPISRPNLTFSTLTVSNMSPEDSSIYLCSVDPRGTEAFFGQGTRLTVV.

The CDR3 region is CASSLAPSGISALFF. Written as DNA, the CDR3 is TGCGCCAGCAGCTTGGCCCCTAGCGGGATCTCTGCGCTGTTTTTT. The chain uses TRBV5-1 and TRBJ2-2; 9 bases match TRBD2. The germline V gene encodes CDR1 SGHRS and CDR2 YFSETQ. The CDR3 is 15 residues long. J lost 13 bases, V lost 0 bases, and 10 bases had no gene match.

The chain recombines TRBV6-1 with TRBJ2-3; no clear D. Trimming shortened V by 7 bases and J by 0 bases, and 14 bases separated the two germline ends. The CDR3 runs to 15 residues. The germline V gene has CDR1 MNHNS and CDR2 SASEGT. The CDR3 nucleotides read TGTGCCAGCATCCCTCGACCCTCTAGCACAGATACGCAGTATTTT. Encoded protein: CASIPRPSSTDTQYF.

The chain has TRBV28 and TRBJ1-1, with D perhaps TRBD1 (5 bases). The CDR3 covers 15 residues. V dropped 5 bases and J dropped 4 bases, with 17 bases sitting between them. Germline V gene lookup returns CDR1 MDHEN and CDR2 SYDVKM. The CDR3 DNA reads as TGTGCCAGCAGTGCCCGGGACCCTACGGTCACTGAAGCTTTCTTT. Its translation is CASSARDPTVTEAFF.

V gene TRBV2 combines with J gene TRBJ2-1; 12 positions match TRBD2. The V gene's germline CDR1 is SNHLY and CDR2 FYNNEI. The CDR3 is 15 residues long. Losses at the gene ends were 5 bases for V and 2 bases for J; bases not matched to a gene: 1. The CDR3 bases are TGTGCCAGCAGTTGGACTAGCGGGACCTACAATGAGCAGTTCTTC. Its protein is CASSWTSGTYNEQFF.

The rearrangement joins TRBV28 to TRBJ1-4; D is ambiguous. The germline V gene encodes CDR1 MDHEN and CDR2 SYDVKM. CDR3 length equals 14 residues. The ends were cut back, 3 bases at V and 4 bases at J, with 9 bases in the middle. The DNA of the CDR3 is TGTGCCAGCAGTTTCGGATCGAGTAATGAAAAACTGTTTTTT. Translating gives CASSFGSSNEKLFF.

The chain recombines TRBV14 with TRBJ2-1, with TRBD2 matching over 7 bases. Germline V CDR1 and CDR2: SGHDN, FVKESK. The CDR3 is made up of 16 amino acids. V was clipped by 1 base and J by 4 bases; unmatched bases: 7. The CDR3 is CASSQALGTMYNEQFF. In DNA, the CDR3 is TGTGCCAGCAGCCAAGCCCTGGGGACTATGTACAATGAGCAGTTCTTC.

This chain links TRBV6-5 with TRBJ1-3, with 7 bases that match TRBD1. The CDR3 length is 15 residues. J was trimmed by 3 bases and V by 7 bases; bases with no gene match: 9. Per the germline V gene, CDR1 is MNHEY and CDR2 is SVGAGI. The CDR3 DNA reads TGTGCCAGCACCCGACAGGGACATGGTGGAAACACCATATATTTT. Its protein product is CASTRQGHGGNTIYF.

The chain is built from TRBV7-8 and TRBJ1-1; D perhaps matches TRBD1 (6 bases). This CDR3 spans 17 amino acids. CDR1 is SGHVS and CDR2 is FQNEAQ in the germline V gene. The germline V and J ends were trimmed by 1 base and 0 bases, with 15 bases remaining between them. CDR3 bases: TGTGCCAGCAGCTTAGACGGCAGGGGTTTTATGAACACTGAAGCTTTCTTT. It is translated as CASSLDGRGFMNTEAFF.

This chain links TRBV7-8 with TRBJ1-1; no reliable D call. Germline-derived CDR1 and CDR2 are SGHVS and FQNEAQ. Trimming pared 5 bases from V and 3 bases from J, leaving 13 bases between. This CDR3 spans 14 amino acids. The CDR3 DNA reads as TGTGCCAGCAGCCCAGGCTGGAGGGACACTGAAGCTTTCTTT. It translates to CASSPGWRDTEAFF.

As concerns this clone: Other DNA sequences in this sample translate to the same CDR3. The gene calls are TRBV6-5 and TRBJ2-2; D not resolved. Deletions cut 5 bases from V and 4 bases from J, with 5 bases between. The V gene's germline CDR1 is MNHEY and CDR2 SVGAGI. This CDR3 comprises 12 residues. The CDR3 protein is CASSPRTGELFF. CDR3 nucleotides: TGTGCCAGCAGTCCTCGCACCGGGGAGCTGTTTTTT.

The V and J genes are TRBV28 and TRBJ2-2; D uncertain. Between the trimmed V and J ends, which lost 11 bases and 1 base, there was a span of 5 bases. CDR1 is MDHEN, CDR2 SYDVKM, per germline. The CDR3 is made up of 11 amino acids. CDR3 nucleotides: TGTGCCCCTTGGAACACCGGGGAGCTGTTTTTT. This gives the protein CAPWNTGELFF.

This chain joins TRBV6-5 and TRBJ2-7, with 11 bases fitting TRBD1. CDR3 length: 16 residues. Trimming removed 0 bases from V and 6 bases from J; junction bases left unmatched: 7. Germline V gene sequence: CDR1 MNHEY, CDR2 SVGAGI. In DNA, the CDR3 is TGTGCCAGCAGTTACTCTAATACCGGGACAGGGGGCGAGCAGTACTTC. This gives the protein CASSYSNTGTGGEQYF.

The V gene is TRBV5-1, the J gene TRBJ1-1; D is undetermined. Germline V gene lookup returns CDR1 SGHRS and CDR2 YFSETQ. With 1 base removed from V and 0 bases from J, the gap between germline ends came to 16 bases. The CDR3 consists of 17 residues. The CDR3 coding sequence is TGCGCCAGCAGCTTGATGGAGGGAATAGACATGAACACTGAAGCTTTCTTT. This sequence encodes CASSLMEGIDMNTEAFF.

About this clone itself: Other nucleotide sequences in the sample specify the same CDR3. This rearrangement joins TRBV5-4 to TRBJ2-5; D uncertain. This CDR3 comprises 13 residues. V lost 0 bases to trimming and J lost 2 bases, with 5 bases between them. From germline, CDR1 is SGHNT and CDR2 YYREEE (reference sequence). Here the CDR3 reads CASSLGRQETQYF. In nucleotides, the CDR3 is TGTGCCAGCAGCTTGGGGAGACAAGAGACCCAGTACTTC.

A few counts support this clone. The same CDR3 is also encoded by other DNA sequences in this sample. The chain links TRBV5-1 to TRBJ2-3, with D uncertain. The V end was cut by 2 bases, the J end by 4 bases, with 2 bases between. The CDR3 has 11 amino acids. Germline V lookup: CDR1 SGHRS, CDR2 YFSETQ. The CDR3 sequence is CASSFADTQYF. DNA of the CDR3: TGCGCCAGCAGCTTCGCAGATACGCAGTATTTT.

This clone came up once. The chain has TRBV6-1 and TRBJ2-7; 14 bases align to TRBD2. The germline V gene encodes CDR1 MNHNS and CDR2 SASEGT. This CDR3 spans 17 amino acids. V gave up 4 bases and J gave up 3 bases; unmatched junction bases: 8. CDR3 bases: TGTGCCAGCAGTGCCCGCGGGGGACTAGCGGGGGACTACGAGCAGTACTTC. Residues: CASSARGGLAGDYEQYF.

This clone has a single count. The V and J genes are TRBV29-1 and TRBJ2-5; 7 positions match TRBD2. There are 13 residues in the CDR3. V shed 6 bases, J shed 4 bases, and the junction held 8 bases outside the gene matches. The V gene's germline CDR1 is SQVTM and CDR2 ANQGSEA. Written as DNA, the CDR3 is TGCAGCGTACTAGCGTTAGATCGAGAGACCCAGTACTTC. Amino acids: CSVLALDRETQYF.